These 21 T cell receptor beta chains came from one sample sequenced in a study of T-cell reconstitution after alpha-beta-depleted transplantation in children. Unique molecular identifiers were incorporated during preparation of the TCRbeta library. TCRdb independently ran MiXCR on the PCR reads; one entry per CDR3 protein. The sample includes fewer than 400,000 distinct CDR3 sequences, approximately 23% of them seen just once. This sample comprised PBMCs, mostly from graft donor cells, obtained 180 days after TCRalphabeta/CD19-depleted stem cell transplant. The receptors come from a male patient younger than 18 who had a stem cell transplant for acute lymphoblastic leukemia, so the T cells may come from the graft donor.

This clonotype occurred many times. The chain carries TRBV5-6 and TRBJ2-3; D might be TRBD1 (5 bases). Germline lookup yields CDR1 SGHDT and CDR2 YYEEEE. The V gene lost 4 bases and the J gene lost 2 bases, with 17 bases spanning the gap. CDR3 size: 16 residues. This CDR3 reads CASSEGARSHTDTQYF. CDR3 nucleotides: TGTGCCAGCAGCGAAGGGGCTCGGAGCCACACAGATACGCAGTATTTT.

V is TRBV5-1 and J is TRBJ2-1; TRBD2 matches at 7 bases. The CDR3 consists of 16 residues. Germline V CDR1 and CDR2: SGHRS, YFSETQ. V dropped 3 bases and J dropped 9; count of bases not matched to a gene: 15. This CDR3 is CASSSLGVGGPLEQFF. The CDR3 DNA follows: TGCGCCAGCAGCTCCCTAGGGGTGGGAGGGCCCCTTGAGCAGTTCTTC. The variable domain in full, completed from reference TRBV5-1 and TRBJ2-1, reads KAGVTQTPRYLIKTRGQQVTLSCSPISGHRSVSWYQQTPGQGLQFLFEYFSETQRNKGNFPGRFSGRQFSNSRSEMNVSTLELGDSALYLCASSSLGVGGPLEQFFGPGTRLTVL.

The chain uses TRBV4-1 and TRBJ2-7; the match to TRBD2 covers 15 bases. There are 16 residues in the CDR3. CDR1 is MGHRA and CDR2 is YSYEKL in the germline V gene. V gave up 0 bases and J gave up 5 bases; unmatched junction bases: 2. CDR3 sequence: CASSQDGLAGGDEQYF. In nucleotides, the CDR3 is TGCGCCAGCAGCCAAGATGGACTAGCGGGAGGGGACGAGCAGTACTTC.

CDR3 in amino acids: CSVGDRGDEQYF. The CDR3 region has the DNA TGCAGCGTAGGGGACAGGGGCGACGAGCAGTACTTC. V and J are TRBV29-1 and TRBJ2-7; 10 bases fit TRBD1. V trimming: 6 bases; J trimming: 5 bases; junction bases outside the gene matches: 4. The CDR3 sequence is 12 residues long. From germline, CDR1 is SQVTM and CDR2 ANQGSEA.

This clonotype was found a few times. The chain has TRBV5-6 and TRBJ2-6; 9 positions match TRBD1. The trim removed 6 bases at V and 2 bases at J, leaving 9 bases unmatched. Germline CDR1 and CDR2: SGHDT and YYEEEE. This CDR3 has 17 residues. CDR3 in amino acids: CASIIQGAETGANVLTF. In DNA, the CDR3 is TGTGCCAGCATCATACAGGGGGCAGAAACTGGGGCCAACGTCCTGACTTTC.

The chain combines TRBV29-1 with TRBJ2-7; D uncertain. This CDR3 has 13 amino acids. Trimming took 4 bases from V and 9 from J, leaving 19 bases between them. Germline V gene data show CDR1 as SQVTM and CDR2 as ANQGSEA. The CDR3 spells CSVGDRGFYGQYF. The CDR3 nucleotides are TGCAGCGTTGGAGACCGTGGTTTCTATGGGCAGTACTTC.

This chain uses TRBV5-1 with TRBJ2-5, with 10 nucleotides matching TRBD2. This CDR3 contains 15 residues. J lost 1 base, V lost 6 bases, and 6 bases had no gene match. CDR1 is SGHRS, CDR2 YFSETQ, per germline. CDR3 protein: CASKRTSGTQETQYF. The CDR3 coding sequence is TGCGCCAGCAAACGGACTAGCGGTACCCAAGAGACCCAGTACTTC.

This clonotype came up a few times. This chain uses TRBV24-1 with TRBJ1-1; 10 nucleotides align to TRBD1. This CDR3 contains 15 residues. From germline, CDR1 is KGHDR and CDR2 SFDVKD. J was trimmed by 7 bases and V by 4 bases; bases with no gene match: 8. The CDR3 sequence is CATSEGTGEGIEAFF. The CDR3 region has the DNA TGTGCCACCAGTGAGGGGACAGGGGAGGGAATTGAAGCTTTCTTT.

This rearrangement joins TRBV5-4 to TRBJ2-7, with a weak D call TRBD2 (5 bases). The germline V gene has CDR1 SGHNT and CDR2 YYREEE (reference sequence). This CDR3 has 14 residues. With 1 base removed from V and 6 bases from J, the gap between germline ends came to 14 bases. The CDR3 bases are TGTGCCAGCAGCTTGCGGCAGCGGTTCGGCGAGCAGTACTTC. Protein: CASSLRQRFGEQYF.

This rearrangement joins TRBV21-1 to TRBJ2-1; the table's D call of TRBD1 was not tested on the DNA. TRBV21-1 is listed as a pseudogene. CDR3 length equals 18 residues. CDR3 protein: CASSKKGETASVVHEQFF. The CDR3 nucleotides read TGTGCCAGCAGCAAAAAGGGGGAAACAGCTAGCGTGGTGCATGAGCAGTTCTTC.

The chain carries TRBV20-1 and TRBJ2-3, with 7 nucleotides matching TRBD2. Germline CDR1 is DFQATT and CDR2 is SNEGSKA (reference sequence). The V and J ends lost 3 bases and 2 bases, in that order; junction bases with no gene match: 8. The CDR3 runs 15 residues. In DNA, the CDR3 is TGCAGTGCTAGCGACCCCGGGAGGTACACAGATACGCAGTATTTT. It specifies CSASDPGRYTDTQYF.

In its sample, this clonotype was seen many times. The CDR3 DNA reads as TGTGCCAGCAGCCGAAGAACTGAAGCTTTCTTT. This translates into CASSRRTEAFF. The rearrangement links TRBV12-3 or TRBV12-4 to TRBJ1-1; no definite D call. V was clipped by 6 bases and J by 5 bases, with 7 bases between them. The CDR3 length is 11 residues.

The sample holds many counts of this clonotype. V and J are TRBV12-3 or TRBV12-4 and TRBJ2-2; a weak D match, TRBD1 (5 bases). The CDR3 spans 16 residues. V was trimmed by 4 bases and J by 3 bases, leaving 15 bases between them. CDR3 nucleotide sequence: TGTGCCAGCAGTTCCTACAGGTCCCCGGACACCGGGGAGCTGTTTTTT. Its protein is CASSSYRSPDTGELFF.

This chain uses TRBV27 with TRBJ2-4; D gene ambiguous. The germline CDR1 and CDR2 sequences are MNHEY and SMNVEV (reference sequence). The CDR3 loop spans 14 amino acids. Between the trimmed V and J ends, which lost 3 bases and 8 bases, there was a span of 14 bases. CDR3 region: CASSLWGSSHIQYF. The CDR3 nucleotides are TGTGCCAGCAGTTTGTGGGGATCCTCGCACATTCAGTACTTC.

This clonotype was observed once. This chain joins TRBV5-1 and TRBJ2-1; maybe TRBD2 (5 bases). The CDR3 loop spans 13 amino acids. With 4 bases removed from V and 5 bases from J, the gap between germline ends came to 10 bases. CDR1 and CDR2 (germline): SGHRS, YFSETQ. As DNA, the CDR3 is TGCGCCAGCAGCCGGCTAGCCAACAATGAGCAGTTCTTC. This sequence encodes CASSRLANNEQFF. Full variable domain (outside the CDR3, taken from reference TRBV5-1 and TRBJ2-1): KAGVTQTPRYLIKTRGQQVTLSCSPISGHRSVSWYQQTPGQGLQFLFEYFSETQRNKGNFPGRFSGRQFSNSRSEMNVSTLELGDSALYLCASSRLANNEQFFGPGTRLTVL.

This clonotype turned up a few times. The rearrangement links TRBV2 to TRBJ2-7, with D possibly matching TRBD2 (5 bases). Germline V lookup: CDR1 SNHLY, CDR2 FYNNEI. The CDR3 length is 13 residues. V lost 9 bases and J 2 bases, leaving 14 bases between the germline ends. The CDR3 sequence is CASSHERTYEQYF. The CDR3 bases are TGTGCCAGTAGCCATGAGCGGACCTACGAGCAGTACTTC.

This clonotype was found a few times. The chain couples TRBV9 to TRBJ2-3; no firm D call. Germline CDR1 SGDLS, CDR2 YYNGEE. Trimming left V 2 bases short and J 3 bases short, with 13 bases between. The CDR3 covers 15 residues. The CDR3 region has the DNA TGTGCCAGCAGCGTGGGATTGAAGTTGACAGATACGCAGTATTTT. This translates into CASSVGLKLTDTQYF. Combining the CDR3 with reference TRBV9 and TRBJ2-3 gives the whole variable domain DSGVTQTPKHLITATGQRVTLRCSPRSGDLSVYWYQQSLDQGLQFLIQYYNGEERAKGNILERFSAQQFPDLHSELNLSSLELGDSALYFCASSVGLKLTDTQYFGPGTRLTVL.

This clonotype was recorded a few times. V gene TRBV5-5 combines with J gene TRBJ2-7, with TRBD1 matching 7 bases. V lost 1 base to trimming and J lost 5 bases; unmatched junction nucleotides: 9. The CDR3 runs to 15 residues. CDR1 and CDR2 from the germline V gene are SGHKS and YYEKEE (reference sequence). The CDR3 nucleotides read TGTGCCAGCAGCTTGTCGGTCAGGGGGTTCCACGAGCAGTACTTC. Its protein product is CASSLSVRGFHEQYF.

The sample holds a few counts of this clonotype. The genes are TRBV28 and TRBJ1-1; unclear D gene. The CDR3 is made up of 16 amino acids. V was clipped by 2 bases and J by 1 base, with 14 bases between them. CDR1 is MDHEN and CDR2 is SYDVKM in the germline V gene. The CDR3 loop reads CASSLIEGGRNTEAFF. In DNA, the CDR3 is TGTGCCAGCAGTTTAATCGAGGGCGGGCGGAACACTGAAGCTTTCTTT.

This rearrangement joins TRBV20-1 to TRBJ2-7; 8 nucleotides match TRBD2. The V and J ends lost 0 bases and 5 bases, in that order; junction bases with no gene match: 9. Germline loops: CDR1 DFQATT, CDR2 SNEGSKA (reference sequence). The CDR3 runs to 15 residues. The CDR3 nucleotides are TGCAGTGCTAGAGATCGCGGGAGGAACCGCCACGAGCAGTACTTC. Translation: CSARDRGRNRHEQYF.

The chain joins TRBV5-1 to TRBJ1-1; 8 bases match TRBD1. The V segment lost 4 bases and the J segment 5 bases; nucleotides outside the gene matches: 13. The CDR3 runs 16 residues. Germline CDR1 is SGHRS and CDR2 is YFSETQ. This CDR3 is CASSDPGQDVFTEAFF. CDR3 nucleotide sequence: TGCGCCAGCAGCGACCCGGGACAGGATGTATTTACTGAAGCTTTCTTT. Full variable domain (missing parts from reference TRBV5-1 and TRBJ1-1): KAGVTQTPRYLIKTRGQQVTLSCSPISGHRSVSWYQQTPGQGLQFLFEYFSETQRNKGNFPGRFSGRQFSNSRSEMNVSTLELGDSALYLCASSDPGQDVFTEAFFGQGTRLTVV.